This T cell receptor beta chain emerged from a study of blood T cell repertoires in COVID-19 (dated by TCRdb to the early 2020s). General notes on the study: Samples from collaborators originated in the United States, Italy and Spain and spanned both the acute and convalescent phases of COVID-19. The material from the prospective study consisted of cDNA or gDNA derived from T cells, B-cell-depleted T cells, or PBMCs. Subjects who had been exposed to COVID-19, were actively infected with it, or had recovered from it provided the deeply sampled blood TCRbeta repertoires that made up the dataset. The repertoires were released in a freely available public database intended as a resource for research on the immune response to SARS-CoV-2. The samples were drawn from two sources: the first 160 participants of the ongoing ImmuneRACE study, and fewer than 1,500 subjects contributed by 6 global collaborators. A de-identified subject ID, COVID-19 status, age in years and sex were almost always included in the sample metadata. Where available, HLA class I and class II types were obtained from metadata supplied by the sample provider rather than from assay-based typing. What the research found in general, with its limitations: How much clinical and demographic metadata was included differed by source and by participant, and the metadata was provided uncurated.

TCRbeta CDR3 regions were amplified from genomic DNA by means of the immunoSEQ Assay, a bias-controlled multiplex PCR. Turning to the authors' computational methods: The number of nucleated cells in each sample was estimated from the amplification of reference gene primers within the assay. To quantify the absolute abundance of each unique TCRbeta CDR3 rearrangement, sequence reads were collapsed and filtered. Productive Simpson clonality was computed per sample as the square root of Simpson's diversity index over productive rearrangements. The immuneACCESS repertoire file appears here via TCRdb, limited to in-frame rearrangements. These files lack a portion of the clones; in checked studies, under half of the deficit traces to unresolved V genes, and the cause of the others is not known. The V and J calls and clone size are taken from that table; D and trimming were inferred from the DNA. This sample gives 100,000 to 150,000 clones in total; less than 90% of them show up just once. The top ten clonotypes cover roughly 27% of the sample.

From the germline V gene, CDR1 is MNHEY and CDR2 is SVGEGT. V drops 0 bases and J drops 2 bases, leaving 13 bases in between. The CDR3 numbers 17 residues from cysteine through phenylalanine. Left in the record is the CDR3 DNA by itself, 51 bases read in frame from the first base. Collaborating institutions collected whole blood in K2EDTA tubes following their own protocols. Collaborator samples were shipped for TCRbeta analysis as frozen whole blood, isolated PBMCs, or DNA extracted from either sample type. With regard to this clone: Its antigen is currently not known. The record has no base qualities; no much larger clone is one base away.

The sequencing sample was made of peripheral blood. The TCR originated in a woman of 80 years or more with acute or convalescent COVID-19. The sequence is built from TRBV6-2 or TRBV6-3 and TRBJ2-2, and TRBD1 may be the D gene, going by 6 matching bases. Here is the DNA: TGTGCCAGCAGTTACTCTTCTGGGACACAAAACACCGGGGAGCTGTTTTTT. This codes for CASSYSSGTQNTGELFF.